This T cell receptor (beta chain) was obtained from a study of blood T cells in healthy people across ages (dated by TCRdb to between 2015 and 2017). Study-level background: In model experiments, roughly one uniquely barcoded TCR beta cDNA molecule per two T cells was captured by template switching. To track age-related changes in TCR beta repertoire diversity, the study relied on deep sequencing normalized with unique cDNA molecular identifiers. Four age groups were formed from the donors: young (average 16 years), middle-aged (approximately 40), aged (more than 55) and long-lived (approximately 80). To avoid experimental bias, donors of different ages were distributed randomly across sequencing lanes. Two additional independent replicas of 1 million unique cDNA reads from the same blood draw were analyzed for two donors (one aged 18 to 30 and one aged 80 or older). Results and caveats for the whole study, not just this receptor: As age increased, observed TCR beta diversity per million T cells dropped in a roughly linear way, and a significant reduction was already evident by age 40. Observed TCR beta diversity correlated strongly with the percentage of naive T cells measured by flow cytometry. Estimates of total diversity from one million sequenced T cells were regarded as lower bounds and underestimates. Compared with the aged group, the long-lived group had more naive CD4+ T cells, fewer expanded clones and increased TCR diversity, suggesting age selection. Donor CMV infection status was unknown, potentially confounding age-related changes in expanded clonotypes. Bulk unsorted PBMC profiling prevented conclusive comparison of naive and antigen-experienced compartments.

The donors were some 36 Caucasian individuals from Russia, aged 6 to 90 years, who were systemically healthy. Roughly 11 milliliters of peripheral blood were drawn from each donor into EDTA-treated Vacutainer tubes. Ficoll-Paque density-gradient centrifugation was used to isolate PBMCs, with at least 6.5 million per sample. Trizol reagent was used to extract total RNA from the PBMCs, yielding at least 5.5 micrograms per sample. Naive CD45RAhigh/CD27high T cell percentages were measured by flow cytometry on a PBMC aliquot from every donor. Unmatched junction bases come to 7, with V trimmed by 6 bases and J by 7 bases. From cysteine to phenylalanine, the CDR3 is 14 amino acids long. Only CDR3 DNA is held: 42 bases, read in frame from base 1. Taken from the germline V gene, the CDR1 and CDR2 loops are SQVTM and ANQGSEA. The library was prepared using 5' RACE. TCRdb shows the sequencer as Illumina HiSeq 2500. A second about 7 to 11 cycle PCR used a sample-barcoded 5' primer and a J-beta primer mix. A unique molecular identifier was introduced onto each TCR beta cDNA molecule by a template-switch 5' adaptor carrying 12 random nucleotides. At least 2.5 million CDR3-containing paired-end reads were obtained from each sample. The Mint cDNA synthesis kit, primed by a TRBC-specific oligonucleotide, was used to synthesize first-strand cDNA from all RNA. Following uracil-DNA glycosylase treatment, a first 18-cycle PCR with universal primers M1SS and BC2_uni_R was performed on all cDNA. The study's own analysis went as follows. Normalization of each sample was performed by random selection of 1 million high-quality reads, each carrying a distinct molecular identifier. Instead of being binned into consensus sequences, reads that shared molecular identifiers were thrown out. MiTCR, run with a Q25 quality threshold and the strictest error-elimination algorithm, handled CDR3 identification, clonotype clustering and error correction. Lower-bound total TCR beta diversity was estimated with a nonparametric unseen species model using Euler transformation. TCRdb trimmed the raw reads at Q25, called clones with MiXCR and kept productive beta chains. For every CDR3 protein sequence, its rows merge into one entry that carries the most common genes and DNA. The authors' filters were not applied to this entry. Counted in this sample were around 1.7 million distinct CDR3 sequences; roughly 30% of them appeared once. 6.5% to 8.5% of the sample lies in the top ten.

This clonotype was counted at least ten times. Its antigen specificity is not known. Base quality data are lacking; no much larger clone is found one base away. The specimen was blood. This TCR derives from a woman aged 25 to 39 in good health. The sequence links TRBV29-1 to TRBJ2-1; 12 junctional bases match TRBD2. The CDR3 corresponds to CSVWTSGVRNEQFF. The sequenced DNA: TGCAGCGTCTGGACTAGCGGGGTCCGAAATGAGCAGTTCTTC.